This entry features one T cell receptor (beta chain) sequence. This record comes from a study of blood T cell repertoires in COVID-19. Study at large: The United States, Italy and Spain provided the acute and convalescent COVID-19 samples. T cells, B-cell-depleted T cells, or PBMCs provided the cDNA or gDNA that served as material.

The CDR3 consists of 11 residues. The ends lost 3 bases at V and 7 bases at J; junction bases unmatched: 0. Germline CDR1 reads SGDLS; CDR2 reads YYNGEE. In the source study's methods: The authors estimated nucleated cell counts from reference gene primer amplification. Some clones are missing from TCRdb's copy, which holds only in-frame ones; the method was immunoSEQ multiplex PCR. V and J calls and clone size follow that table, whereas D and trimming were derived from the DNA. The table lists fewer than 60,000 clones, about 84% of them singletons. Sequencing used peripheral blood. The J gene is TRBJ2-5, the V gene TRBV9; TRBD2 matches at 7 bases. The clonotype comes from a woman aged 80 or over with acute or convalescent COVID-19. For the CDR3, the DNA is TGTGCCAGCAGCGCGGGGGGGACCCAGTACTTC. This encodes CASSAGGTQYF.